The 29 T cell receptor beta chains in this list originate from one sample, sequenced in a study of blood T cell repertoires in COVID-19. Sequencing was performed with immunoSEQ multiplex PCR; in TCRdb, only in-frame clones are kept and a portion is missing. The data contain about half a million clones, about nine tenths of them singletons. The specimen was PBMCs or T cells enriched from blood (not recorded which). The receptors derive from a woman aged 60-70 years who had recovered from COVID-19.

V is TRBV9 and J is TRBJ2-2, with 9 bases fitting TRBD2. This CDR3 spans 16 amino acids. The V gene end was trimmed by 0 bases and the J gene end by 3 bases; junction bases not matched to a gene: 3. Per the germline V gene, CDR1 is SGDLS and CDR2 is YYNGEE. DNA of the CDR3: TGTGCCAGCAGCGTAGAAGCGGGGGGCTACACCGGGGAGCTGTTTTTT. Translation gives CASSVEAGGYTGELFF.

As to this clone: At the DNA level, this CDR3 is encoded by other sequences in the same sample as well. The chain is built from TRBV29-1 and TRBJ1-2, with TRBD1 matching over 8 bases. Germline CDR1 reads SQVTM; CDR2 reads ANQGSEA. The V segment lost 6 bases and the J segment 4 bases; nucleotides outside the gene matches: 7. This CDR3 has 13 amino acids. The CDR3 region is CSVVGQGSYGYTF. CDR3 nucleotide sequence: TGCAGCGTGGTTGGACAGGGAAGCTATGGCTACACCTTC. Supplemented by reference TRBV29-1 and TRBJ1-2, the full variable domain reads SAVISQKPSRDICQRGTSLTIQCQVDSQVTMMFWYRQQPGQSLTLIATANQGSEATYESGFVIDKFPISRPNLTFSTLTVSNMSPEDSSIYLCSVVGQGSYGYTFGSGTRLTVV.

This clone was seen once. V is TRBV6-2 or TRBV6-3 and J is TRBJ1-1, with unresolved D. V was clipped by 4 bases and J by 4 bases, with 16 bases between them. Looked up from germline, CDR1 is MNHEY and CDR2 is SVGEGT. The CDR3 length is 15 residues. The CDR3 is CASSFTMWSGTEAFF. CDR3 nucleotides: TGTGCCAGCAGTTTTACAATGTGGTCTGGCACTGAAGCTTTCTTT.

This chain joins TRBV29-1 and TRBJ1-2, with D perhaps matching TRBD1 (5 bases). The CDR3 has 13 amino acids. V dropped 6 bases and J dropped 0 bases, with 11 bases sitting between them. The germline V gene encodes CDR1 SQVTM and CDR2 ANQGSEA. CDR3 residues: CSVSDSANYGYTF. The CDR3 DNA follows: TGCAGCGTGAGCGACAGCGCTAACTATGGCTACACCTTC. Together with reference TRBV29-1 and TRBJ1-2, the CDR3 gives the full variable domain: SAVISQKPSRDICQRGTSLTIQCQVDSQVTMMFWYRQQPGQSLTLIATANQGSEATYESGFVIDKFPISRPNLTFSTLTVSNMSPEDSSIYLCSVSDSANYGYTFGSGTRLTVV.

This clone appeared once. The chain links TRBV6-5 to TRBJ2-1, with D perhaps TRBD2 (6 bases). With 7 bases removed from V and 7 bases from J, the gap between germline ends came to 11 bases. The CDR3 is 12 amino acids. Germline values: CDR1 MNHEY, CDR2 SVGAGI. The DNA of the CDR3 is TGTGCCAGCAACCTAGCGTGGAATGAGCAGTTCTTC. Translation: CASNLAWNEQFF.

This clone was seen only once. The chain couples TRBV6-5 to TRBJ2-3; 7 bases agree with TRBD1. The ends lost 3 bases at V and 3 bases at J; junction bases unmatched: 6. Germline V gene sequence: CDR1 MNHEY, CDR2 SVGAGI. The CDR3 covers 15 residues. CDR3 sequence reads: CASSYQGVGTDTQYF. The DNA of the CDR3 is TGTGCCAGCAGTTATCAGGGGGTGGGTACAGATACGCAGTATTTT.

The chain links TRBV11-3 to TRBJ1-3, with D unresolved. Germline V gives CDR1 SGHNT, CDR2 YENEEA. CDR3 length equals 15 residues. Trimming took 8 bases from V and 0 from J, leaving 14 bases between them. In DNA form, the CDR3 reads TGTGCCAGCTGCCCAGGACTGAACTCTGGAAACACCATATATTTT. Amino acids: CASCPGLNSGNTIYF.

The gene calls are TRBV19 and TRBJ2-1; TRBD2 agrees at 11 bases. Germline values: CDR1 LNHDA, CDR2 SQIVND (reference sequence). This CDR3 is built from 16 residues. J gave up 9 bases and V 7 bases, and 14 bases lay outside the gene matches. In DNA, the CDR3 is TGTGCCAGTACACACCTTACTAGCGGGGGCCCCAGTGAGCAGTTCTTC. Protein product: CASTHLTSGGPSEQFF.

The chain is built from TRBV6-5 and TRBJ1-2; 8 bases line up with TRBD1. CDR3 size: 15 residues. With V trimmed by 5 bases and J by 0 bases, 5 bases remained unmatched. Per the germline V gene, CDR1 is MNHEY and CDR2 is SVGAGI. Here the CDR3 reads CASSRGQAANYGYTF. The CDR3 DNA reads as TGTGCCAGCAGTCGGGGACAGGCTGCTAACTATGGCTACACCTTC.

The rearrangement joins TRBV20-1 to TRBJ1-1; perhaps TRBD1 as D (5 bases). Germline lookup yields CDR1 DFQATT and CDR2 SNEGSKA (reference sequence). The CDR3 contains 11 residues. Trimming removed 6 bases from V and 6 bases from J, with 11 bases in between. This chain's CDR3 is CSAGGMAEAFF. CDR3 nucleotide sequence: TGCAGTGCGGGGGGGATGGCTGAAGCTTTCTTT.

This chain joins TRBV6-1 and TRBJ1-5; D is unresolved. The CDR3 extends over 13 amino acids. Trimming cost V 5 bases and J 6 bases, with 11 bases left between them. In germline, CDR1 is MNHNS, CDR2 SASEGT. CDR3 nucleotides: TGTGCCAGCAGTTTTGGGCTGGGTCAGCCCCAGCATTTT. Protein sequence: CASSFGLGQPQHF.

This clone appeared a single time. J is TRBJ1-1 and V is TRBV5-1; a possible D gene is TRBD1 (5 bases). This CDR3 is 14 amino acids long. Between the trimmed V and J ends, which lost 4 bases and 0 bases, there was a span of 10 bases. CDR1 and CDR2 (germline): SGHRS, YFSETQ. CDR3 DNA: TGCGCCAGCAGCGAACTACAGGTGAACACTGAAGCTTTCTTT. Translated: CASSELQVNTEAFF.

The gene calls are TRBV13 and TRBJ2-7, with 8 nucleotides matching TRBD2. The ends lost 5 bases at V and 6 bases at J; junction bases unmatched: 12. Per germline, CDR1 PRHDT and CDR2 FYEKMQ (reference sequence). This CDR3 has 15 amino acids. The DNA for the CDR3 is TGTGCCAGCAGCCCCCCCCGGGAGGGCCAAGGCGAGCAGTACTTC. Its protein product is CASSPPREGQGEQYF.

V gene TRBV18 combines with J gene TRBJ2-7, with 9 bases aligning to TRBD1. The V segment lost 4 bases and the J segment 7 bases; nucleotides outside the gene matches: 8. Germline values: CDR1 KGHSH, CDR2 LQKENI. The CDR3 consists of 14 residues. Here the CDR3 DNA reads TGTGCCAGCTCACTCCTACAGGGGGCCAGTGAGCAGTACTTC. It encodes CASSLLQGASEQYF.

The chain links TRBV5-4 to TRBJ1-1; 7 nucleotides match TRBD1. The CDR3 loop spans 16 amino acids. CDR1 and CDR2 from the germline V gene are SGHNT and YYREEE (reference sequence). V was clipped by 4 bases and J by 1 base; unmatched bases: 10. The DNA of the CDR3 is TGTGCCAGCAGCCCGAGACAGGGTTTGACGAACACTGAAGCTTTCTTT. It is translated as CASSPRQGLTNTEAFF.

V usage is TRBV19 and J usage is TRBJ1-2, with a weak D call TRBD1 (6 bases). Germline CDR1 and CDR2: LNHDA and SQIVND (reference sequence). The CDR3 spans 14 residues. V gave up 10 bases and J gave up 2 bases, with 17 bases separating them. The CDR3 DNA follows: TGTGCCACCTTAGTCACAGGGTCCAACTATGGCTACACCTTC. Translating it yields CATLVTGSNYGYTF.

The chain joins TRBV12-3 or TRBV12-4 to TRBJ2-5, with TRBD2 matching over 8 bases. The J segment lost 7 bases and the V segment lost 5 bases, leaving 6 bases of the junction unmatched. The length of the CDR3 is 13 residues. The CDR3 DNA reads TGTGCCAGCAGTCCAGCGGGGGAAGGGACCCAGTACTTC. This codes for CASSPAGEGTQYF.

The chain has TRBV4-1 and TRBJ1-2; 8 nucleotides agree with TRBD1. Losses at the gene ends were 3 bases for V and 2 bases for J; bases not matched to a gene: 2. The CDR3 has 14 residues. Germline V gene sequence: CDR1 MGHRA, CDR2 YSYEKL. DNA for the CDR3: TGCGCCAGCAGCCAGGGACAGGCCAACTATGGCTACACCTTC. This gives the protein CASSQGQANYGYTF.

This sequence joins TRBV5-1 and TRBJ2-2; 9 bases are shared with TRBD2. V lost 2 bases to trimming and J lost 10 bases; unmatched junction nucleotides: 6. Germline CDR1 and CDR2: SGHRS and YFSETQ. There are 14 residues in the CDR3. CDR3 protein: CASSFRGGAEELFF. The CDR3 DNA follows: TGCGCCAGCAGCTTTCGCGGGGGGGCTGAGGAGCTGTTTTTT.

This clone was recorded only once. The V gene is TRBV7-6, the J gene TRBJ1-6; TRBD1 matches at 7 bases. The CDR3 spans 15 residues. Germline CDR1 SGHVS, CDR2 FNYEAQ. The junction had 7 bases not matched to a gene; V was cut back by 3 bases and J by 8 bases. CDR3 loop: CASSFRQGGDSPLHF. The CDR3 coding sequence is TGTGCCAGCAGCTTTCGACAGGGTGGGGATTCACCCCTCCACTTT.

This rearrangement joins TRBV2 to TRBJ1-4; the match to TRBD1 covers 9 bases. V lost 6 bases and J lost 5; bases outside the gene matches: 7. This CDR3 is 15 amino acids long. Germline CDR1 and CDR2: SNHLY and FYNNEI. The DNA for the CDR3 is TGTGCCAGCAGGGTCGGGACAGGGCTAAATGAAAAACTGTTTTTT. Amino acid sequence: CASRVGTGLNEKLFF. Full variable domain (missing parts from reference TRBV2 and TRBJ1-4): EPEVTQTPSHQVTQMGQEVILRCVPISNHLYFYWYRQILGQKVEFLVSFYNNEISEKSEIFDDQFSVERPDGSNFTLKIRSTKLEDSAMYFCASRVGTGLNEKLFFGSGTQLSVL.

This chain joins TRBV12-5 and TRBJ2-7; a possible D gene is TRBD2 (5 bases). CDR1 is LGHNT and CDR2 is FRNRAP in the germline V gene. The V end lost 6 bases, the J end lost 5 bases, and 17 bases lay between the germline ends. The CDR3 totals 14 residues. CDR3 region: CASGRAPVFHEQYF. The CDR3, as DNA: TGTGCTAGTGGGCGGGCCCCAGTGTTCCACGAGCAGTACTTC. The whole variable domain, remainder taken from reference TRBV12-5 and TRBJ2-7, is DARVTQTPRHKVTEMGQEVTMRCQPILGHNTVFWYRQTMMQGLELLAYFRNRAPLDDSGMPKDRFSAEMPDATLATLKIQPSEPRDSAVYFCASGRAPVFHEQYFGPGTRLTVT.

The chain links TRBV19 to TRBJ2-3; 9 bases are shared with TRBD2. Unmatched junction bases numbered 6, after V lost 8 bases and J lost 0 bases. The CDR3 covers 15 residues. Germline V gives CDR1 LNHDA, CDR2 SQIVND (reference sequence). This chain's CDR3 is CASFAGGASTDTQYF. DNA of the CDR3: TGTGCCAGTTTCGCGGGGGGGGCTAGCACAGATACGCAGTATTTT. The variable domain in full, completed from reference TRBV19 and TRBJ2-3, reads DGGITQSPKYLFRKEGQNVTLSCEQNLNHDAMYWYRQDPGQGLRLIYYSQIVNDFQKGDIAEGYSVSREKKESFPLTVTSAQKNPTAFYLCASFAGGASTDTQYFGPGTRLTVL.

The rearrangement joins TRBV4-1 to TRBJ2-3; 11 nucleotides match TRBD2. V lost 0 bases, J lost 4 bases, and 6 bases stayed unmatched. The length of the CDR3 is 17 residues. Germline V lookup: CDR1 MGHRA, CDR2 YSYEKL. CDR3: CASSQDITSGGADTQYF. As DNA, the CDR3 is TGCGCCAGCAGCCAAGATATAACTAGCGGGGGCGCAGATACGCAGTATTTT.

The gene calls are TRBV11-2 and TRBJ2-7; D perhaps matches TRBD2 (5 bases). The CDR3 contains 12 residues. The V gene lost 0 bases and the J gene lost 6 bases, with 6 bases spanning the gap. The germline gives CDR1 SGHAT, CDR2 FQNNGV. CDR3 in DNA: TGTGCCAGCAGCTTAGATCGGGGCGAGCAGTACGTC. Translating it yields CASSLDRGEQYV.

V is TRBV25-1 and J is TRBJ2-5, with a tentative D call TRBD2 (6 bases). The V end lost 1 base, the J end lost 4 bases, and 16 bases lay between the germline ends. Looked up from germline, CDR1 is MGHDK and CDR2 is SYGVNS. This CDR3 is 16 amino acids long. CDR3 loop: CASSEWGRGGGETQYF. The CDR3 bases are TGTGCCAGCAGTGAATGGGGAAGGGGAGGAGGAGAGACCCAGTACTTC.

The chain combines TRBV24-1 with TRBJ1-2, with TRBD1 identical over 8 bases. The CDR3 length is 14 residues. Germline V CDR1 and CDR2: KGHDR, SFDVKD. V shed 3 bases and J 4 bases; nucleotides not matched to a gene: 3. This chain's CDR3 is CATSDPGGAYGYTF. CDR3 in DNA: TGTGCCACCAGTGATCCAGGGGGCGCCTATGGCTACACCTTC.

This sequence joins TRBV7-8 and TRBJ1-5; the D gene is possibly TRBD1 (5 bases). The length of the CDR3 is 15 residues. CDR1 SGHVS and CDR2 FQNEAQ come from the germline V gene. Trimming left V 5 bases short and J 3 bases short, with 14 bases between. As DNA, the CDR3 is TGTGCCAGCAGCACCAATTCAGGGTCCAATCAGCCCCAGCATTTT. Translating it yields CASSTNSGSNQPQHF.

The genes are TRBV6-5 and TRBJ2-4; a weak D match, TRBD2 (6 bases). The CDR3 consists of 14 residues. V lost 2 bases, J lost 2 bases, and 7 bases lay in between. The V gene's germline CDR1 is MNHEY and CDR2 SVGAGI. CDR3 coding DNA: TGTGCCAGCAGTTACGGGGGGTCCAAAAACATTCAGTACTTC. Protein sequence: CASSYGGSKNIQYF.